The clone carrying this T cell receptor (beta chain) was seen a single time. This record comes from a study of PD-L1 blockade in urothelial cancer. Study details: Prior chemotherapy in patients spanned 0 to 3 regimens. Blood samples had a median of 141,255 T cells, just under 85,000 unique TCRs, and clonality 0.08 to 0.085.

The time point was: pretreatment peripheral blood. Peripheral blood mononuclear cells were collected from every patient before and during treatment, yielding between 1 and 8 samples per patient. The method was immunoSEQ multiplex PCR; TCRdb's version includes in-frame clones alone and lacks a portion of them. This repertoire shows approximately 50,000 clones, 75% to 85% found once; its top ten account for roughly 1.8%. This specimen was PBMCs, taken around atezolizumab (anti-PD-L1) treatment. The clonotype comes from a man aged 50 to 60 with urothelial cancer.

The CDR3 DNA reads as TGTGCCAGCAGCCTGTACCGGACTAGCGGGAGAGATACGCAGTATTTT. Residues: CASSLYRTSGRDTQYF. This sequence joins TRBV7-8 and TRBJ2-3, with 13 bases aligning to TRBD2. In germline, CDR1 is SGHVS, CDR2 FQNEAQ. V dropped 5 bases and J dropped 5; count of bases not matched to a gene: 7. The CDR3 spans 16 residues.